This section outlines one TCR beta chain sequence together with its context. The data derive from a study of blood T cells in healthy people across ages. Combining a sample-barcoded 5' primer with a J-beta primer mix, a second PCR ran for roughly 6 to 11 cycles. MiXCR, run by TCRdb on the 5' RACE reads, gives a single entry per CDR3 protein. The sample has over 950,000 distinct CDR3 sequences, 35% to 40% seen once. Trimming shortened V by 0 bases and J by 1 base, and 8 bases separated the two germline ends. CDR1 and CDR2 from the germline V gene are MNHEY and SMNVEV (reference sequence). The CDR3 is 15 residues long.

The chain uses TRBV27 and TRBJ2-3; TRBD1 is a possible D gene (5 bases). The sequence was obtained from a man younger than 35 in good health. The sequenced sample consisted of blood. DNA for the CDR3: TGTGCCAGCAGTTTATCGCGACAGCGCACAGATACGCAGTATTTT. Encoded protein: CASSLSRQRTDTQYF.